This T cell receptor (beta chain) was identified in a study of PD-L1 blockade in urothelial cancer. Study-wide background: Before enrollment, 0 to 3 chemotherapy regimens had been given to patients. Investigators checked blood 3 weeks (second dose) and 6 weeks after treatment start. Study results and limitations: Lower pretreatment blood TCR clonality, under the median, predicted better survival, researchers reported.

The method was immunoSEQ multiplex PCR; TCRdb's version includes in-frame clones alone and lacks a portion of them. The data show about 130,000 clones, about 81% seen once. For this clone: Its antigen is still unknown.

Noted time point: pretreatment peripheral blood. The CDR3 has 16 residues. CDR1 and CDR2 (germline): MGHRA, YSYEKL. V lost 0 bases, J lost 5 bases, and 13 bases lay in between. The chain employs TRBV4-1 and TRBJ2-2, with D possibly being TRBD2 (5 bases). The receptor's source is a middle-aged man with urothelial cancer. This specimen consisted of PBMCs, obtained around atezolizumab (anti-PD-L1) treatment. CDR3 bases: TGCGCCAGCAGCCAAGATCCAGGACTCCAGACCGGGGAGCTGTTTTTT. This sequence encodes CASSQDPGLQTGELFF.